Listed here is a single TCR beta chain. Its cognate antigen is unknown. The source of the sample is a study of T-cell memory formation after mild COVID-19. Findings of the study overall: Researchers report contracting CD4+ clones mostly in CM and EM, with CD8+ clones in EMRA. There were some responding clones in pre-infection memory, which suggested that cross-reactive memory had joined.

TCRdb ran MiXCR on the 5' RACE reads and lists one entry per CDR3 protein. The data contain 350,000 to 450,000 distinct CDR3 sequences, 20% of them singletons. The CDR3 has 16 amino acids. Unmatched junction bases numbered 11, after V lost 5 bases and J lost 2 bases. The germline V gene has CDR1 SGHKS and CDR2 YYEKEE (reference sequence). The TCR was taken from an adult woman who had mild COVID-19 (a few samples of this study predate the infection). Cell type and time point are not known. Sequencing input: PBMCs or a T cell subset sorted from them (not recorded which). V usage is TRBV5-5 and J usage is TRBJ2-3; 7 nucleotides align to TRBD1. The CDR3 sequence: CASRTRDRGATDTQYF. As DNA, the CDR3 is TGTGCCAGCAGGACCCGGGACAGAGGAGCCACAGATACGCAGTATTTT.